This TCR beta chain was sequenced in a study of Graves' ophthalmopathy and Graves' hyperthyroidism. This clonotype was picked up many times. TCR beta CDR3 regions were amplified from RNA transcripts. Following a first-round RT-PCR that used HTBI primers, a second-round multiplex PCR was carried out. TCRdb independently ran MiXCR on the multiplex PCR reads; one entry per CDR3 protein. The data contain 150,000 to 200,000 distinct CDR3 sequences, 35% to 50% of them singletons. Serum thyroxine and TRAb, along with clinical symptoms, thyroid ultrasound and orbital computed tomography, were what diagnosis relied on. This TCR was sampled from a man aged 25 to 40 with Graves' ophthalmopathy. The sample comprised peripheral blood.

As DNA, the CDR3 is TGTGCCAGCGGACGACAGGGGTATTATAATTCACCCCTCCACTTT. Translating it yields CASGRQGYYNSPLHF. The chain is built from TRBV2 and TRBJ1-6; TRBD1 matches at 8 bases. CDR1 SNHLY and CDR2 FYNNEI come from the germline V gene. The CDR3 has 15 amino acids. V lost 8 bases, J lost 4 bases, and 7 bases stayed unmatched.